This TCR beta chain was profiled in a study of blood T cells in healthy people across ages. Study results and limitations: Without sorted subsets, naive and antigen-experienced compartments could not be conclusively compared. A roughly linear age-dependent decrease characterized TCR beta diversity per million T cells.

There are 16 residues in the CDR3. V was clipped by 0 bases and J by 0 bases; unmatched bases: 5. The germline V gene encodes CDR1 SGHRS and CDR2 YFSETQ. Per-sample PBMC isolation yielded at least 7 million cells. Then a second PCR, running roughly 7 to 11 cycles, was carried out with a sample-barcoded 5' primer and a J-beta primer mix. Each single sample gave us at least 2.5 million CDR3-containing paired-end reads. Each CDR3 protein gets one entry after TCRdb re-called the 5' RACE reads with MiXCR. This table holds about 1.4 million distinct CDR3 sequences, 55% to 75% found once. Worth noting for this clonotype: Its antigen remains unknown.

J is TRBJ2-7 and V is TRBV5-1, with 8 bases aligning to TRBD2. This clonotype originated in a man younger than 30 in good health. The sequenced material came from blood. This chain's CDR3 is CASSLGETSGSYEQYF. The CDR3 bases are TGCGCCAGCAGCTTGGGGGAAACTAGCGGCTCCTACGAGCAGTACTTC.